Listed below are T cell receptor beta chains from one sample, sequenced in a study of T cells after yellow fever vaccination. Via MiXCR, TCRdb re-called the 5' RACE reads, giving one row per CDR3 protein. The sample consists of roughly 330,000 distinct CDR3 sequences, around 4.1% of them appearing once. The input for sequencing was PBMCs, taken 5 days after the yellow fever booster vaccination. The receptor source for this set is a man younger than 30 who received the YFV17D yellow fever vaccine. The conserved cysteine and the conserved F or W are not part of the CDR3 here.

V gene	J gene	CDR3 protein
TRBV20-1	TRBJ2-5	SARRREARPETQY
TRBV7-2	TRBJ2-2	VSSLRPGGTPGELF
TRBV27	TRBJ1-4	ASRGRRNEKLF
TRBV28	TRBJ2-3	ASAGSTDTQY
TRBV12-3/TRBV12-4	TRBJ2-2	ASRRGPGSGELF
TRBV5-1	TRBJ2-3	ASSLGAGGRDTQY
TRBV20-1	TRBJ1-4	SAGRDNNEKLF
TRBV6-5	TRBJ2-2	ASSYSAFTEAAARETGELF
TRBV7-9	TRBJ1-2	ASSGNGGANGYT
TRBV27	TRBJ2-2	ASSLHFGTDTGELF
TRBV7-2	TRBJ2-7	ASRPLGGSSYEQY
TRBV20-1	TRBJ2-7	SARGPRIYEQY
TRBV30	TRBJ1-6	AWSVPGFGNSPLH
TRBV6-5	TRBJ2-3	ASSLQSTDTQY
TRBV7-2	TRBJ2-2	ASSFAPIGELF
TRBV11-2	TRBJ1-1	ASSILGTVLNTEAF
TRBV14	TRBJ2-3	ASSQASGTGGPDTQY
TRBV6-5	TRBJ1-1	ASRRVRQTLEAF
TRBV5-6	TRBJ1-4	ASSFLTVREKLF
TRBV4-1	TRBJ2-7	ASSQTPGGYEQY
TRBV3-1	TRBJ2-3	ASSQDGSRTDTQY
TRBV20-1	TRBJ2-5	SALGLAGIQETQY
TRBV29-1	TRBJ2-5	SVESSSEPPGAQY
TRBV5-5	TRBJ1-1	ASSAKKEI
TRBV5-4	TRBJ2-1	ASSLAGASEQF
TRBV6-1	TRBJ2-2	ASRVLLPGQGAGATGELF
TRBV29-1	TRBJ2-2	SGAGVNTGELF
TRBV12-3/TRBV12-4	TRBJ2-1	ASSLGTPNNEQF
TRBV7-2	TRBJ1-3	ASSLIHTSISGNTIY
TRBV7-9	TRBJ2-5	ASSFAGGPETQY
TRBV5-1	TRBJ1-2	ASSLVGSDGYT
TRBV5-1	TRBJ1-2	ASSLRGGFNYGYT
TRBV12-3/TRBV12-4	TRBJ1-2	ASSPGVRSPNYGYT
TRBV7-3	TRBJ2-1	ASSSSGTRNEQF
TRBV7-9	TRBJ1-2	ASSTQTGGNLGYGYT
TRBV29-1	TRBJ1-1	SVEGPQNTEAF